The present entry profiles one T cell receptor beta chain with its context. TCRbeta library construction was performed incorporating unique molecular identifiers. TCRdb reprocessed the PCR reads via MiXCR and lists one record per CDR3 protein. The table lists a few hundred thousand distinct CDR3 sequences, roughly two fifths of them singletons. The data originate from a study of T-cell reconstitution after alpha-beta-depleted transplantation in children. CDR1 is MDHEN and CDR2 is SYDVKM in the germline V gene. The CDR3 consists of 14 residues. Trimming pared 4 bases from V and 2 bases from J, leaving 12 bases between.

This TCR was recovered from a girl under 10 years old with aplastic anemia, due to receive a stem cell transplant. This sequence joins TRBV28 and TRBJ2-7, with D possibly matching TRBD1 (6 bases). The sequences come from PBMCs, collected before TCRalphabeta/CD19-depleted stem cell transplant. CDR3 loop: CASSSPGTTYEQYF. CDR3 in DNA: TGTGCCAGCAGTTCCCCCGGGACAACCTACGAGCAGTACTTC.